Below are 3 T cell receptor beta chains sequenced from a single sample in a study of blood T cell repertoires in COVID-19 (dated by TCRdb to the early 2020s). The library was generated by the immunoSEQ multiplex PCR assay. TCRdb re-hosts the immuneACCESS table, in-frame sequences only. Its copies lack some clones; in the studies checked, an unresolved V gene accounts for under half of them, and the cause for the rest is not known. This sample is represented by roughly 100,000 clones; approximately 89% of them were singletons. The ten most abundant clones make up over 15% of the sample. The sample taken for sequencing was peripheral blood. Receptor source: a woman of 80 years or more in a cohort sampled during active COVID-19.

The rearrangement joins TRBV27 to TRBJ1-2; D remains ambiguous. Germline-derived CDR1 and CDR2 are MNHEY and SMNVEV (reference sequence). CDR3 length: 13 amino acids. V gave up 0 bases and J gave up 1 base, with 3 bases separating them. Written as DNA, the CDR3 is TGTGCCAGCAGTTTATCCGGTAACTATGGCTACACCTTC. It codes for CASSLSGNYGYTF.

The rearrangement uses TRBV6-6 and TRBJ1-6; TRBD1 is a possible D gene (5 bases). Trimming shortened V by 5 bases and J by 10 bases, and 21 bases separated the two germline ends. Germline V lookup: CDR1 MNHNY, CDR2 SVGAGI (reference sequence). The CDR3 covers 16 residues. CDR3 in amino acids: CASSPTPRQKGSPLHF. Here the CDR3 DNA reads TGTGCCAGCAGTCCGACCCCGCGACAAAAGGGGTCACCCCTCCACTTT.

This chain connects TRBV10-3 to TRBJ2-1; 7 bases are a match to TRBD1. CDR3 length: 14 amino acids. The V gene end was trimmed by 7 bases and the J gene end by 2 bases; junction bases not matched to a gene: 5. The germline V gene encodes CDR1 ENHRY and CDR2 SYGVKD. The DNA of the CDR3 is TGTGCCATCACTCCGGGACAGCCCTACAATGAGCAGTTCTTC. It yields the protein CAITPGQPYNEQFF.